This TCR beta chain was profiled in a study of PD-1 blockade in classical Hodgkin lymphoma. Study summary: Administration of nivolumab to patients was at 3 mg/kg intravenously every 2 weeks.

Regarding this clone: Its matching antigen is unknown.

Per germline, CDR1 SGHDT and CDR2 YYEEEE. The CDR3 is 15 amino acids. V gave up 2 bases and J gave up 0 bases, with 10 bases separating them. Here immunoSEQ multiplex PCR was the method, and the copy in TCRdb shows in-frame clones only, minus some. Of tens of thousands of clones listed, over 75% are singletons. The time point denotes: cycle 4 day 1 (C4D1), after 6 weeks of nivolumab. Following autologous stem cell transplantation, relapse occurred in every patient, and exposure to brentuximab vedotin varied. Magnetic depletion of unwanted cells isolated CD4+ T cells from thawed PBMCs. Findings of the study overall: Diversity in CD4+ TCRs, unlike that measured in CD8+ TCRs, had risen significantly by C4D1.

The starting material was CD4+ T cells from blood, obtained before the fourth cycle of nivolumab. This clonotype was sampled from a human donor with classical Hodgkin lymphoma. This chain connects TRBV5-6 to TRBJ2-3; D is perhaps TRBD1 (5 bases). The CDR3 nucleotides are TGTGCCAGCAGCTTCAGGGAAGGGAGCACAGATACGCAGTATTTT. Amino acids: CASSFREGSTDTQYF.